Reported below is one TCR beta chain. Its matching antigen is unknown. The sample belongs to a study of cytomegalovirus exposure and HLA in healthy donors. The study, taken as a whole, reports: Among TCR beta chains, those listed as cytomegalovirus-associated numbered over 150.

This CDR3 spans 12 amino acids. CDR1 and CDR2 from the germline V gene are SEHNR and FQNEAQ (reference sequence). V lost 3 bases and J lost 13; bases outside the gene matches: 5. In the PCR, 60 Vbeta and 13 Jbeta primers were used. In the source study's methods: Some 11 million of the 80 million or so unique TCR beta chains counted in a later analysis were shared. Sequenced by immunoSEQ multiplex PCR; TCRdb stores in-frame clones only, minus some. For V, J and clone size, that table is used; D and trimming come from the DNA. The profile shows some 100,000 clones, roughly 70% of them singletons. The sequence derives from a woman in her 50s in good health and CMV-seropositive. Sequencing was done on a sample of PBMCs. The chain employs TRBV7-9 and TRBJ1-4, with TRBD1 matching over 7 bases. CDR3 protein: CASSLGGQSLFF. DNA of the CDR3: TGTGCCAGCAGCTTGGGGGGACAGTCACTGTTTTTT.